This T cell receptor (beta chain) is from a study of CD8 T cells in Susac syndrome (dated by TCRdb to between 2018 and 2020). For the study in its entirety: Of the Susac syndrome patients who were sequenced, more than five had clinically active disease and 8 or 9 were in clinical remission. Susac syndrome patients were therapy-naive, on corticosteroids (some also receiving IVIg), or on IVIg alone at blood withdrawal. Repertoire sequencing was used to test whether CD8+ T cell activation and differentiation in Susac syndrome was antigen driven. The study compared CD8+ T cell repertoire clonality among about a dozen healthy donors, around 14 Susac syndrome patients and fewer than 19 multiple sclerosis patients.

RNA was extracted with the RNeasy kit and 0.5 to 1 ug was reverse transcribed using random hexamers. TCR beta CDR3 regions were amplified with the immunoSEQ multiplex PCR assay covering 54 Vbeta and 13 Jbeta segments. PCR amplification bias was corrected using a synthetic template baseline for primer optimization and computational correction. In the paper's pipeline: Reads were annotated to V, D and J genes per IMGT and analyzed with immunoSEQ Analyzer, keeping only productive sequences. Clonality was computed as one minus Shannon entropy normalized by log2 of the number of productive unique sequences. For each patient and control, public and private clones were evaluated among the 100 most prevalent clones. A clone was defined as Susac-specific if it was absent from the healthy and MS cohorts, from some 1,100 published viral clones and from other ImmuneACCESS disease sequences. TCRdb handled the public reads itself, with Q25 trimming in fastp and clone calling in MiXCR, and kept productive beta chains. For every CDR3 protein sequence, its rows merge into one entry that carries the most common genes and DNA. These V and J calls are TCRdb output, not the study's own analysis. The sample table records 84,000 or so distinct CDR3 sequences; approximately 95% of these occur just once. The leading ten clones occupy about 0.94% of the sample.

To note about this clonotype: No antigen is known for it. The record has no base qualities; no much larger clone is one base away.

Points the paper makes about the study in general: Around 15 and five Susac-specific public clones were found in the total CD8+ and CD8+ TEMRA repertoires, respectively. The number of individuals in the TCR sequencing and HLA analysis was recognized as being relatively small. Clonal expansion was observed in Susac syndrome CD8+ repertoires, with the highest expansion in CD8+ TEMRA cells and greater expansion in clinically active than in remitting patients.

Peripheral blood CD8+ and CD4+ T cells from healthy donors, Susac syndrome patients and multiple sclerosis patients were profiled using high-throughput TCR beta sequencing. The Susac syndrome patients fulfilled recently defined diagnostic criteria for definite or probable disease. CD8+ TEMRA cells were enriched by FACS, while bulk CD8+ and CD4+ T cells were purified by magnetic negative isolation. Blood was drawn into EDTA tubes, processed within 24 hours, and PBMCs were isolated by density gradient centrifugation. PBMCs destined for TCR sequencing were cryopreserved in liquid nitrogen and later thawed in a 37 °C water bath. The sorted or isolated CD4+, CD8+ and CD8+ TEMRA cells reached a purity of at least 90%. The sequenced material came from CD8+ T cells from PBMCs. The receptor comes from a human donor with Susac syndrome.

In nucleotides, the sequence is TGTGCCTGGAGTTTAAGCTACGAGCAGTACTTC. Its protein reads: CAWSLSYEQYF. The chain was built from TRBV30 and TRBJ2-7; too little of a D gene remains to name it. In the germline V gene (reference sequence), CDR1 corresponds to GTSNPN and CDR2 to SVGIG. The CDR3 holds 11 amino acids from the cysteine to the phenylalanine. Only the CDR3 region is kept as DNA, spanning 33 bases read in frame from base 1. Trimming costs V 2 bases and J 3 bases, and their ends lie 5 bases apart.